Listed below are T cell receptor beta chains from one sample, sequenced in a study of T cell responses to AZD1222 COVID-19 vaccine. Profiled with immunoSEQ multiplex PCR; TCRdb holds only in-frame clones, not every one. Of roughly 200,000 clones listed, 88% are singletons. The material was peripheral blood, obtained on day 0 of AZD1222 vaccination. These receptors were obtained from an adult in good health. Both conserved end residues are part of each CDR3. D genes are given only for firm matches. Some rows have no size entry. The others give once, few or many, or a class for an expanded clone.

>TRBJ1-1|.|.|TRBV7-3
CASSLGNLNTEAFF
TGTGCCAGCAGCTTAGGCAATTTGAACACTGAAGCTTTCTTT
>TRBJ1-1|.|.|TRBV6-5
CASSYRGENTEAFF
TGTGCCAGCAGTTACAGGGGGGAGAACACTGAAGCTTTCTTT
>TRBJ1-1|.|.|TRBV28
CASTSRGNVRIAEAFF
TGTGCCAGCACCTCGCGGGGGAATGTAAGAATCGCTGAAGCTTTCTTT
>TRBJ1-1|.|.|TRBV11-2
CASSASLGLNTEAFF
TGTGCCAGCAGCGCCAGTCTGGGGCTCAACACTGAAGCTTTCTTT
>TRBJ2-1|TRBD1|.|TRBV5-4
CASSFWDRQKQFF
TGTGCCAGCAGCTTCTGGGACAGACAAAAACAGTTCTTC
>TRBJ1-2|.|.|TRBV7-9
CASSLTEPRTVNYGYTF
TGTGCCAGCAGCTTGACAGAGCCACGGACGGTTAACTATGGCTACACCTTC
>TRBJ1-2|TRBD1|once|TRBV27
CASSDRGLFHGYTF
TGTGCCAGCAGTGACAGGGGGCTTTTCCATGGCTACACCTTC
>TRBJ1-6|.|.|TRBV6-2/TRBV6-3
CASSGGQGLLYNSPLHF
TGTGCCAGCAGTGGCGGCCAGGGGCTCCTCTATAATTCACCCCTCCACTTT
>TRBJ2-6|.|.|TRBV27
CASSPYRANVLTF
TGTGCCAGCAGTCCCTACAGGGCCAACGTCCTGACTTTC
>TRBJ2-2|.|.|TRBV2
CASSGLRNTGELFF
TGTGCCAGCAGTGGTCTCAGGAACACCGGGGAGCTGTTTTTT
>TRBJ2-1|TRBD2|.|TRBV12-5
CASGLGAGEAYNEQFF
TGTGCTAGTGGTCTGGGAGCGGGGGAGGCCTACAATGAGCAGTTCTTC
>TRBJ2-5|TRBD2|once|TRBV6-1
CASSDGRLAGGPRETQYF
TGTGCCAGCAGTGATGGGAGACTAGCGGGGGGGCCGCGAGAGACCCAGTACTTC
>TRBJ2-2|.|.|TRBV18
CASSPDRPNTGELFF
TGTGCCAGCTCACCCGACAGGCCGAACACCGGGGAGCTGTTTTTT
>TRBJ2-1|.|.|TRBV30
CALSRQYNEQFF
TGTGCCTTATCTCGACAGTACAATGAGCAGTTCTTC
>TRBJ2-7|.|.|TRBV19
CASSPTGRTYEQYF
TGTGCCAGTAGCCCGACAGGGAGGACCTACGAGCAGTACTTC
>TRBJ2-2|.|once|TRBV11-2
CASSPGRTNTGELFF
TGTGCCAGCAGCCCCGGACGGACGAACACCGGGGAGCTGTTTTTT
>TRBJ1-5|TRBD1|.|TRBV15
CATSGLTGGGNQPQHF
TGTGCCACCAGCGGCTTGACAGGGGGCGGGAATCAGCCCCAGCATTTT
>TRBJ2-2|TRBD1|.|TRBV5-6
CASSLEQGAGTGELFF
TGTGCCAGCAGCCTAGAACAGGGGGCCGGAACCGGGGAGCTGTTTTTT
>TRBJ2-3|TRBD1|.|TRBV5-1
CASSSTGDTQYF
TGCGCCAGCAGCTCGACAGGGGATACGCAGTATTTT
>TRBJ2-7|TRBD1|.|TRBV7-9
CASSTTGDEQYF
TGTGCCAGCAGCACTACAGGGGACGAGCAGTACTTC
>TRBJ1-1|.|.|TRBV11-3
CASSQGHRGGAEAFF
TGTGCCAGCAGTCAAGGACATCGGGGGGGTGCTGAAGCTTTCTTT
>TRBJ2-7|.|.|TRBV18
CASSPGGRGISYEQYF
TGTGCCAGCTCACCAGGGGGTAGGGGAATCTCCTACGAGCAGTACTTC
>TRBJ1-1|.|.|TRBV7-3
CASSFSTAGGEAFF
TGTGCCAGCAGCTTCTCCACGGCCGGCGGTGAAGCTTTCTTT
>TRBJ1-5|.|.|TRBV7-9
CASSLASGQPQHF
TGTGCCAGCAGCTTAGCGTCGGGACAGCCCCAGCATTTT
>TRBJ2-7|.|.|TRBV7-3
CASSFGGQDEQYF
TGTGCCAGCAGCTTTGGGGGGCAGGACGAGCAGTACTTC
>TRBJ2-2|.|.|TRBV14
CASSQDRAGELFF
TGTGCCAGCAGCCAAGATAGGGCCGGGGAGCTGTTTTTT
>TRBJ1-4|.|.|TRBV15
CATSSPRGGVPRKLFF
TGTGCCACCAGCAGCCCCCGAGGGGGGGTTCCGCGAAAACTGTTTTTT
>TRBJ1-2|TRBD1|.|TRBV4-3
CASSHTGQGNYGYTF
TGCGCCAGCAGCCATACGGGACAGGGGAACTATGGCTACACCTTC
>TRBJ2-5|TRBD2|.|TRBV4-1
CASSQEGGLAGGFQETQYF
TGCGCCAGCAGCCAAGAAGGAGGACTAGCGGGGGGATTCCAAGAGACCCAGTACTTC
>TRBJ1-5|.|.|TRBV19
CASSIAARGNQPQHF
TGTGCCAGTAGTATAGCAGCCCGAGGCAATCAGCCCCAGCATTTT
>TRBJ1-1|.|.|TRBV28
CASSPSYGQRTEAFF
TGTGCCAGCAGTCCTTCGTACGGACAGCGAACTGAGGCTTTCTTT
>TRBJ1-6|.|.|TRBV6-2/TRBV6-3
CASSLQALYNSPLHF
TGTGCCAGCAGTCTTCAGGCCCTATATAATTCACCCCTCCACTTT
>TRBJ1-3|.|.|TRBV6-1
CASSESGRANTIYF
TGTGCCAGCAGTGAATCGGGCAGGGCGAACACCATATATTTT
>TRBJ1-4|.|.|TRBV10-2
CASSKNGGAGEKLFF
TGCGCCAGCAGCAAGAACGGGGGCGCGGGTGAAAAACTGTTTTTT
>TRBJ1-1|.|.|TRBV29-1
CSVELGGANTEAFF
TGCAGCGTTGAACTGGGAGGGGCGAACACTGAAGCTTTCTTT
>TRBJ1-2|.|.|TRBV30
CAWSLSPGANYGYTF
TGTGCCTGGAGTCTATCCCCTGGGGCTAACTATGGCTACACCTTC
>TRBJ1-6|TRBD1|.|TRBV5-5
CASSLRDRDSPLHF
TGTGCCAGCAGCCTCCGGGACAGGGATTCACCCCTCCACTTT